Listed here is a single T cell receptor beta chain. These data come from a study of cytomegalovirus exposure and HLA in healthy donors. This CDR3 is built from 15 residues. Germline CDR1 reads MNHNY; CDR2 reads SVGAGI (reference sequence). With 1 base removed from V and 3 bases from J, the gap between germline ends came to 11 bases. Primers included in the PCR were 60 Vbeta and 13 Jbeta primers. Data came from immunoSEQ multiplex PCR; TCRdb stores just in-frame clones and leaves some out. The sample has under 130,000 clones, about 80% seen once. The TCR comes from a man in his forties or fifties in good health and CMV-seropositive. The chain links TRBV6-6 to TRBJ2-3; D is perhaps TRBD1 (5 bases). Sequencing used PBMCs. CDR3 DNA: TGTGCCAGCAGTTACTTGGGCCCAGGGACAGATACGCAGTATTTT. Translation gives CASSYLGPGTDTQYF.